The sequence of this T cell receptor beta chain was determined in a study of shared clonotypes between healthy human individuals. The germline V gene encodes CDR1 SNHLY and CDR2 FYNNEI. V lost 5 bases and J 0 bases, leaving 8 bases between the germline ends. There are 13 residues in the CDR3. Sequencing was performed with immunoSEQ multiplex PCR; in TCRdb, only in-frame clones are kept and a portion is missing. The sample has around 600,000 clones; about 97% are singletons. The sample consisted of naive CD4+ T cells sorted from blood. Subset of the sample: CD45RA+ positively selected. V usage is TRBV2 and J usage is TRBJ2-7, with D possibly being TRBD1 (6 bases). The clonotype was recovered from a woman aged 25 to 39 in good health. CDR3 sequence reads: CASSLDSSYEQYF. The CDR3 region has the DNA TGTGCCAGCAGTTTGGACAGCTCCTACGAGCAGTACTTC.